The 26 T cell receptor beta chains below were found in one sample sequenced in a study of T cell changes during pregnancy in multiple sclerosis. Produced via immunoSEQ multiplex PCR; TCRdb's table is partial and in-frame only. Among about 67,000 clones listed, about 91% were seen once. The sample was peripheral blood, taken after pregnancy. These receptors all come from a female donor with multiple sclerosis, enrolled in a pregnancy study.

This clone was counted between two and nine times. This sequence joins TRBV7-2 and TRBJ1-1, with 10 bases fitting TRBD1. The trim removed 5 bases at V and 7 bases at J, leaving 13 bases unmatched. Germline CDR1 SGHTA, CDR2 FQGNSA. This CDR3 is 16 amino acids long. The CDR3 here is CASSPNRDRGRSEAFF. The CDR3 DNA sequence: TGTGCCAGCAGCCCTAATAGGGACAGGGGTCGCAGTGAAGCTTTCTTT. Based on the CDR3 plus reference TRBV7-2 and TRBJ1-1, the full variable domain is GAGVSQSPSNKVTEKGKDVELRCDPISGHTALYWYRQSLGQGLEFLIYFQGNSAPDKSGLPSDRFSAERTGGSVSTLTIQRTQQEDSAVYLCASSPNRDRGRSEAFFGQGTRLTVV.

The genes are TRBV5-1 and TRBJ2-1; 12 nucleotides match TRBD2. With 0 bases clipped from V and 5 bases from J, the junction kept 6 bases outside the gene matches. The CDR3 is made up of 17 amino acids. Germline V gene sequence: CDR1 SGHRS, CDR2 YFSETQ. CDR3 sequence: CASSLEASGRAHNEQFF. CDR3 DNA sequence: TGCGCCAGCAGCTTGGAGGCTAGCGGGAGGGCGCACAATGAGCAGTTCTTC.

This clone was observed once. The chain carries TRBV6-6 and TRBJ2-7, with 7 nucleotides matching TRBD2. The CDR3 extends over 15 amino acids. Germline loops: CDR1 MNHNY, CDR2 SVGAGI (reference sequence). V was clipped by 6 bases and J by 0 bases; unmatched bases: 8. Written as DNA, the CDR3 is TGTGCCAGCAGATCTCTAGCGGAAGGCTCCTACGAGCAGTACTTC. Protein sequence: CASRSLAEGSYEQYF.

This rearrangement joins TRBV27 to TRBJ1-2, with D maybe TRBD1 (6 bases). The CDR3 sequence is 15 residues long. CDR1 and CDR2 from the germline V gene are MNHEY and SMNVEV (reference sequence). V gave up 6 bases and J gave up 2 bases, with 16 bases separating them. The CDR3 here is CASRGTGTPNYGYTF. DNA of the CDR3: TGTGCCAGCAGGGGTACCGGGACACCCAACTATGGCTACACCTTC.

In DNA, the CDR3 is TGTGCCAGCAGCCAGGGACAATCTAATGAAAAACTGTTTTTT. It translates to CASSQGQSNEKLFF. V is TRBV5-4 and J is TRBJ1-4; possible D gene TRBD1, 6 bases. CDR1 is SGHNT and CDR2 is YYREEE in the germline V gene (reference sequence). V was pared by 4 bases and J by 3 bases, with 10 bases between. The CDR3 totals 14 residues.

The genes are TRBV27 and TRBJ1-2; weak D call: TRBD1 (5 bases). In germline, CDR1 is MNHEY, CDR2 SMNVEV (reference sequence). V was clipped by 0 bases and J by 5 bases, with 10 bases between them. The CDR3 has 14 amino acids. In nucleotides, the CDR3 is TGTGCCAGCAGTTTATCAGGGGTCGGGTATGGCTACACCTTC. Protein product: CASSLSGVGYGYTF.

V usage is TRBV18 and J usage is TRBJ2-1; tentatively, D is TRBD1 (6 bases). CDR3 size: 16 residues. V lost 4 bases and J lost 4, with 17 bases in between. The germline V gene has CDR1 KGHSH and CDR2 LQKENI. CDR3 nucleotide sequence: TGTGCCAGCTCACTCTCCACAGGGCCCACATACAATGAGCAGTTCTTC. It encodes CASSLSTGPTYNEQFF.

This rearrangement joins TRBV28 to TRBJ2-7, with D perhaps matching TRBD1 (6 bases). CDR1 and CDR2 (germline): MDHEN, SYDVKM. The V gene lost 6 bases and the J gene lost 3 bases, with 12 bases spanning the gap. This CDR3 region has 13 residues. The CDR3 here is CASSLTGYYEQYF. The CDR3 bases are TGTGCCAGCAGCCTCACAGGGTACTACGAGCAGTACTTC.

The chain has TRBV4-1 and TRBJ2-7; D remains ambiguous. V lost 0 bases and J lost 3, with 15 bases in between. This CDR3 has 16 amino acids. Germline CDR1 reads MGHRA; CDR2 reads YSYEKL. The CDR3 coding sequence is TGCGCCAGCAGCCAAGATCCCGACAAGAGATTCTACGAGCAGTACTTC. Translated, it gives CASSQDPDKRFYEQYF.

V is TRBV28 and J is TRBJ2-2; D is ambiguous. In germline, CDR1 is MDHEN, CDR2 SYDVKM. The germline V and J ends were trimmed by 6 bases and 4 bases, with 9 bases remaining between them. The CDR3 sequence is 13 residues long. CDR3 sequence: CASRKQVTGELFF. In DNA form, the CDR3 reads TGTGCCAGCAGGAAGCAGGTCACCGGGGAGCTGTTTTTT.

Here the CDR3 DNA reads TGTGCCTCCAGGACAGGAAACACTGAAGCTTTCTTT. Translating gives CASRTGNTEAFF. This chain joins TRBV28 and TRBJ1-1, with 7 positions matching TRBD1. Germline CDR1 and CDR2: MDHEN and SYDVKM. Germline trimming cut 11 bases from V and 2 bases from J; bases unmatched to any gene: 5. The CDR3 is made up of 12 amino acids.

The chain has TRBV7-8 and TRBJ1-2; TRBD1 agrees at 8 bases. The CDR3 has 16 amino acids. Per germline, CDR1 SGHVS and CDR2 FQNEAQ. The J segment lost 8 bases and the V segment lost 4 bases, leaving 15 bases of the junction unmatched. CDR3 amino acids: CASSSNSATGVEGYTF. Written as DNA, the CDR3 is TGTGCCAGCAGCTCCAACTCTGCGACAGGGGTGGAGGGCTACACCTTC.

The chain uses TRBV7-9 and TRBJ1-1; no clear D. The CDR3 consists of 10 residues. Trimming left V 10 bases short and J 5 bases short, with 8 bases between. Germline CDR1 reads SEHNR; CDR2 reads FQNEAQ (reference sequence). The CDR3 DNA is TGTGCCACAGCGGGGACTGAAGCTTTCTTT. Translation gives CATAGTEAFF.

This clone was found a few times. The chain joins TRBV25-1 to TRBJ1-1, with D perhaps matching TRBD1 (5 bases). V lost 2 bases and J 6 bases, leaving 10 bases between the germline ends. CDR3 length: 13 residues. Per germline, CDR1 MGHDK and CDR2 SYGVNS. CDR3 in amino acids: CASSEHGTPEAFF. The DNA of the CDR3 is TGTGCCAGCAGTGAACACGGGACTCCTGAAGCTTTCTTT.

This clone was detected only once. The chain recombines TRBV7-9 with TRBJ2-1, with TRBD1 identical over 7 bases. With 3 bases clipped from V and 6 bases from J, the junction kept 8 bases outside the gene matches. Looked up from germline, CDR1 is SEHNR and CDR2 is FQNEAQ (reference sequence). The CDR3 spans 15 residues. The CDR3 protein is CASSFARGILNEQFF. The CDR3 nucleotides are TGTGCCAGCAGCTTTGCCAGGGGGATACTCAATGAGCAGTTCTTC.

The CDR3 nucleotides are TGTGCCAGCAGTAGAGACAGGGGGCGAAGAAACACCATATATTTT. Its protein is CASSRDRGRRNTIYF. The chain carries TRBV13 and TRBJ1-3, with 10 bases fitting TRBD1. With 6 bases clipped from V and 5 bases from J, the junction kept 7 bases outside the gene matches. CDR3 length equals 15 residues. Germline V gene sequence: CDR1 PRHDT, CDR2 FYEKMQ (reference sequence).

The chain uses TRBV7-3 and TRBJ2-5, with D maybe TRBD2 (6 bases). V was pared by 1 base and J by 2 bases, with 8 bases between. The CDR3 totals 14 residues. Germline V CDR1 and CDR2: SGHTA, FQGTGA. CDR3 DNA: TGTGCCAGCAGCTTAATGGGGGGTCAAGAGACCCAGTACTTC. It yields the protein CASSLMGGQETQYF.

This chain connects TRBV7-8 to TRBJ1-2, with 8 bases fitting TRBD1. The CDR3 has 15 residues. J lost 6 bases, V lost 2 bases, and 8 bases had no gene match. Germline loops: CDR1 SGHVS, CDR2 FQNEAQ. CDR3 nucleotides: TGTGCCAGCAGCTTAAGTTTGCAGGGGGCTAATGGCTACACCTTC. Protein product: CASSLSLQGANGYTF.

The CDR3 nucleotides are TGTGCCATCAGTGACTCCCAGGGATCTAATGAAAAACTGTTTTTT. It encodes CAISDSQGSNEKLFF. V gene TRBV10-3 combines with J gene TRBJ1-4, with TRBD1 as a possible D gene (5 bases). The CDR3 extends over 15 amino acids. Germline CDR1 and CDR2: ENHRY and SYGVKD. Trimming took off 3 bases at V and 3 bases at J, with 11 bases between the two ends.

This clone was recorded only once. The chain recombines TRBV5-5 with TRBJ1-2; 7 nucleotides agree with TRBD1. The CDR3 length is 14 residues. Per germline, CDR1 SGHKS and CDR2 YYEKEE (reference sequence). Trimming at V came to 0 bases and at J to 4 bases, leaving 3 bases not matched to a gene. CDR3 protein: CASSLGRGLYGYTF. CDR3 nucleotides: TGTGCCAGCAGCTTGGGTAGGGGGCTCTATGGCTACACCTTC. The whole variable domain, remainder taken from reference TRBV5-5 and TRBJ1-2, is DAGVTQSPTHLIKTRGQQVTLRCSPISGHKSVSWYQQVLGQGPQFIFQYYEKEERGRGNFPDRFSARQFPNYSSELNVNALLLGDSALYLCASSLGRGLYGYTFGSGTRLTVV.

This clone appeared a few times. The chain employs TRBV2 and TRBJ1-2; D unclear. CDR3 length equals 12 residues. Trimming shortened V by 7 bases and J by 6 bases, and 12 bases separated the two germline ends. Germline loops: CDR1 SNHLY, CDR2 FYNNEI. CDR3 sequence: CASKLRLDGYTF. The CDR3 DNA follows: TGTGCCAGCAAACTCCGACTGGATGGCTACACCTTC.

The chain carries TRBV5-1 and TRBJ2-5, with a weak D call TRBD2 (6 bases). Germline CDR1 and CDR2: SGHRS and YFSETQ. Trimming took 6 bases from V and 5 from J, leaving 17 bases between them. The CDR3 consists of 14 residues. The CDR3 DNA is TGCGCCAGCACCGGCATGGAGGGGTTTGAGACCCAGTACTTC. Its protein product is CASTGMEGFETQYF.

The CDR3 nucleotides read TGTGCCAGCAGCTTAGACGGGACAGGCGCCTTTATGGATGAAAAACTGTTTTTT. Translation: CASSLDGTGAFMDEKLFF. The chain employs TRBV7-8 and TRBJ1-4, with 8 bases lining up with TRBD1. The germline V gene encodes CDR1 SGHVS and CDR2 FQNEAQ. J lost 6 bases, V lost 1 base, and 13 bases had no gene match. This CDR3 has 18 residues.

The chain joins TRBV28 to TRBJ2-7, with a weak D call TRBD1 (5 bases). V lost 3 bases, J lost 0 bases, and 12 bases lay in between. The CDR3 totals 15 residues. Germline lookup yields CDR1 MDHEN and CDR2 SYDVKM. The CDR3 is CASSFALTVSYEQYF. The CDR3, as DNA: TGTGCCAGCAGTTTTGCCCTGACAGTCTCCTACGAGCAGTACTTC.

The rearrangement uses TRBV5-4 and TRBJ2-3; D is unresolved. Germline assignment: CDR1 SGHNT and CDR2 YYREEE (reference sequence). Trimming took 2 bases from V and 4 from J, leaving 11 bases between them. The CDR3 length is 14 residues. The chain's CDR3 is CASSFRLTADTQYF. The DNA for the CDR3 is TGTGCCAGCAGCTTCAGGCTTACCGCAGATACGCAGTATTTT.

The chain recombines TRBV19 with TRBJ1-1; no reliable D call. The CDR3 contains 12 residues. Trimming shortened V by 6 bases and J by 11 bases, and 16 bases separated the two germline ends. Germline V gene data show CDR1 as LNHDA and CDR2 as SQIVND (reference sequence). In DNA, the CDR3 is TGTGCCAGTAGCGTTAAGGAGGGTACGGCTTTCTTT. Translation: CASSVKEGTAFF.